This T cell receptor (beta chain) was recovered during a study of T cell changes during pregnancy in multiple sclerosis (dated by TCRdb to about 2019). Context from the whole study: The study examined how the T cell repertoire changed over the course of pregnancy in women with multiple sclerosis.

Library construction relied on the immunoSEQ multiplex PCR assay. TCRdb holds this immuneACCESS table with in-frame rearrangements only. Some clones are missing; in checked studies, unresolved V genes explain under half, and the rest has no known cause. The sample records about 32,000 clones, roughly nine tenths of which are singletons. The ten biggest clones cover roughly 10% of the sample. About this clone: The target of this receptor is not known. Within one base of it there is no much larger clone, and no base qualities were kept.

Germline trimming: 5 bases from V, 1 base from J; junction bases outside gene matches: 4. Taken from cysteine to phenylalanine, the CDR3 has 14 residues. Only CDR3 DNA remains: 42 bases, in frame from the first base. The germline V gene provides CDR1 SGHTA and CDR2 FQGNSA. The receptor comes from a female donor with multiple sclerosis, enrolled in a pregnancy study. This chain joins TRBV7-2 to TRBJ2-5, with TRBD2 identical over 7 junction bases. The specimen comprised CD8+ T cells from peripheral blood mononuclear cells, sampled in the second trimester of pregnancy. The CDR3 protein: CASSPGTTQETQYF. The DNA sequence follows: TGTGCCAGCAGCCCCGGGACTACCCAAGAGACCCAGTACTTC.